This T cell receptor (beta chain) comes out of a study of OX40 agonist ivuxolimab in advanced cancers. Study-wide background: It was ivuxolimab, an agonistic anti-OX40 (CD134) antibody, that patients were treated with. Prior anti-PD-1, anti-PD-L1 or anti-CTLA-4 therapy was allowed; around 40% had some. Partial response was recorded in three patients: one hepatocellular carcinoma and two cutaneous melanoma cases.

The germline V gene encodes CDR1 SGHTA and CDR2 FQGNSA. This CDR3 comprises 16 residues. The trim removed 4 bases at V and 0 bases at J, leaving 7 bases unmatched. Sequencing was performed with immunoSEQ multiplex PCR; in TCRdb, only in-frame clones are kept and a portion is missing. The table includes some 64,000 clones, about four fifths detected once. Sequencing was performed on CD4+ or CD8+ T cells sorted from blood, taken in a trial of the OX40 agonist ivuxolimab. The chain combines TRBV7-2 with TRBJ2-7; 9 nucleotides align to TRBD1. This receptor was identified in an adult with an advanced solid tumor such as melanoma, head and neck, liver or kidney cancer. The chain's CDR3 is CASSYPTGGNSYEQYF. The CDR3 DNA sequence: TGTGCCAGCAGCTACCCCACAGGGGGCAACTCCTACGAGCAGTACTTC.